Each of the 11 T cell receptor beta chains below was sequenced from the same sample in a study of cytomegalovirus exposure and HLA in healthy donors. With 60 Vbeta and 13 Jbeta primers, the PCR was carried out. Only in-frame clones appear in the TCRdb table, and some are missing; sequencing was by immunoSEQ multiplex PCR. The sample carries 150,000 to 200,000 clones, around 90% recorded once. The sequenced sample was PBMCs. The receptors stem from a boy between 2 and 10 years old in good health and CMV-seronegative.

The chain uses TRBV6-5 and TRBJ2-1; no clear D gene. Deletions cut 6 bases from V and 9 bases from J, with 15 bases between. Germline V gene data show CDR1 as MNHEY and CDR2 as SVGAGI. The CDR3 contains 13 residues. In DNA, the CDR3 is TGTGCCAGCAGCGAACGAGTCCTAAGTGAGCAGTTCTTC. This gives the protein CASSERVLSEQFF.

A few counts support this clone. CDR3 nucleotides: TGTGCCTGGAGAGGACTAGCGGGAGTTGGCGAGCAGTACTTC. Protein product: CAWRGLAGVGEQYF. The rearrangement uses TRBV30 and TRBJ2-7; 13 bases are a match to TRBD2. The CDR3 spans 14 residues. Germline V lookup: CDR1 GTSNPN, CDR2 SVGIG (reference sequence). V lost 3 bases to trimming and J lost 6 bases; unmatched junction nucleotides: 5. Full variable domain (rest looked up from reference TRBV30 and TRBJ2-7): SQTIHQWPATLVQPVGSPLSLECTVEGTSNPNLYWYRQAAGRGLQLLFYSVGIGQISSEVPQNLSASRPQDRQFILSSKKLLLSDSGFYLCAWRGLAGVGEQYFGPGTRLTVT.

This chain uses TRBV28 with TRBJ2-7; TRBD2 agrees at 15 bases. Germline loops: CDR1 MDHEN, CDR2 SYDVKM. The trim removed 6 bases at V and 13 bases at J, leaving 7 bases unmatched. This CDR3 region has 13 residues. CDR3 nucleotides: TGTGCCAGCAGGGGACTAGCGGGGGGCCCCCCCTACTTC. Its translation: CASRGLAGGPPYF.

The chain couples TRBV5-4 to TRBJ2-7; 9 positions agree with TRBD1. Trimming cost V 6 bases and J 1 base; bases outside gene matches: 8. The CDR3 is 15 amino acids. Germline loops: CDR1 SGHNT, CDR2 YYREEE (reference sequence). As DNA, the CDR3 is TGTGCCAGCACCGGGACAGGGAAGAATTCCTACGAGCAGTACTTC. Its translation is CASTGTGKNSYEQYF.

In this sample, this clone turned up a few times. The chain couples TRBV6-6 to TRBJ2-7; 7 positions agree with TRBD2. The CDR3 length is 14 residues. The germline V gene encodes CDR1 MNHNY and CDR2 SVGAGI (reference sequence). Unmatched junction bases numbered 10, after V lost 5 bases and J lost 6 bases. The CDR3, as DNA: TGTGCCAGCAGTACCAGGAGGGAGGGAAGCGAGCAGTACTTC. Its protein is CASSTRREGSEQYF.

The chain uses TRBV28 and TRBJ2-7; D gene ambiguous. Germline V CDR1 and CDR2: MDHEN, SYDVKM. V was pared by 6 bases and J by 5 bases, with 5 bases between. The CDR3 spans 10 residues. The CDR3 DNA reads as TGTGCCAGCAGCCGTAACGAGCAGTACTTC. Its translation: CASSRNEQYF.

The V and J genes are TRBV6-1 and TRBJ2-5; 7 bases match TRBD1. The J call could be wrong; TRBJ2-7 is a better fit for the DNA end. Germline V CDR1 and CDR2: MNHNS, SASEGT. This CDR3 spans 16 amino acids. The chain's CDR3 is CASSVGLGQGAYEQYF. The CDR3 DNA is TGTGCCAGCAGTGTGGGGTTGGGGCAGGGGGCCTACGAGCAGTACTTC.

The rearrangement links TRBV29-1 to TRBJ2-3; 9 nucleotides agree with TRBD2. The CDR3 loop spans 14 amino acids. Germline V gene data show CDR1 as SQVTM and CDR2 as ANQGSEA. Here the CDR3 reads CTGGLATHLNTQYF. In DNA form, the CDR3 reads TGCACGGGGGGACTAGCTACCCATCTTAATACGCAGTATTTT.

The V call is TRBV27, the J call TRBJ1-2, with D possibly TRBD1 on 5 matching bases. V was cut by 5 bases and J by 8 bases, with 18 bases left in between. The CDR3 is made up of 14 amino acids. CDR1 and CDR2 from the germline V gene are MNHEY and SMNVEV (reference sequence). CDR3 protein: CASSPRGSGEGYTF. The DNA for the CDR3 is TGTGCCAGCAGTCCCCGGGGGAGTGGTGAGGGCTACACCTTC.

This clone was detected a few times. V usage is TRBV6-1 and J usage is TRBJ1-1; 11 bases are shared with TRBD1. The germline CDR1 and CDR2 sequences are MNHNS and SASEGT. Unmatched junction bases numbered 6, after V lost 7 bases and J lost 5 bases. This CDR3 has 14 residues. This chain's CDR3 is CASTSGTGGTEAFF. CDR3 DNA sequence: TGTGCCAGCACCTCCGGGACAGGGGGGACTGAAGCTTTCTTT.

The V and J genes are TRBV28 and TRBJ2-1; a weak D match, TRBD2 (6 bases). V was pared by 1 base and J by 12 bases, with 10 bases between. Germline CDR1 reads MDHEN; CDR2 reads SYDVKM. This CDR3 contains 12 residues. As DNA, the CDR3 is TGTGCCAGCAGTTTATTTGGGCGGGGGCAGTTCTTC. This codes for CASSLFGRGQFF. The complete variable domain, with remaining parts taken from reference TRBV28 and TRBJ2-1, reads DVKVTQSSRYLVKRTGEKVFLECVQDMDHENMFWYRQDPGLGLRLIYFSYDVKMKEKGDIPEGYSVSREKKERFSLILESASTNQTSMYLCASSLFGRGQFFGPGTRLTVL.